The rows below give T cell receptor beta chains drawn from one sample of a study of shared clonotypes between healthy human individuals. The table came from immunoSEQ multiplex PCR; TCRdb's copy has only in-frame clones and leaves some out. The table has over 300,000 clones, around 87% seen once. What was sequenced was memory CD8+ T cells sorted from blood. These receptors came from a man aged 18-30 years in good health. CDR3s include the opening cysteine and the closing phenylalanine or tryptophan. Each record gives: J gene, clone size, D gene, V gene, CDR3 DNA, CDR3 protein. A D gene is named only where the DNA matches it firmly. Some rows mark clone size as missing; the rest say once, few, many or name a class of expanded clone.

j_gene: TRBJ2-6; abundance: -; d_gene: TRBD1; v_gene: TRBV6-4; CDR3nt: TGTGCCAGCAGTGACTCGACAGGGGGGGCCAACGTCCTGACTTTC; CDR3aa: CASSDSTGGANVLTF
j_gene: TRBJ1-2; abundance: few; d_gene: -; v_gene: TRBV15; CDR3nt: TGTGCCACCAGCCCCGGGACCTCATATGGCTACACCTTC; CDR3aa: CATSPGTSYGYTF
j_gene: TRBJ1-1; abundance: -; d_gene: -; v_gene: TRBV28; CDR3nt: TGTGCCAGCAGGACAGAGCCGCCTCTTTGGACTGAAGCTTTCTTT; CDR3aa: CASRTEPPLWTEAFF
j_gene: TRBJ2-4; abundance: -; d_gene: TRBD1; v_gene: TRBV28; CDR3nt: TGTGCCAGCAGCTGGACAGGCCTAGCCAAAAACATTCAGTACTTC; CDR3aa: CASSWTGLAKNIQYF
j_gene: TRBJ2-5; abundance: -; d_gene: -; v_gene: TRBV7-9; CDR3nt: TGTGCCAGCAGCTTAAGGAGGCAGGGGAGAGAGACCCAGTACTTC; CDR3aa: CASSLRRQGRETQYF
j_gene: TRBJ1-4; abundance: -; d_gene: -; v_gene: TRBV30; CDR3nt: TGTGCCTGGAGTTACGGGGTAACTGCAACTAATGAAAAACTGTTTTTT; CDR3aa: CAWSYGVTATNEKLFF
j_gene: TRBJ1-6; abundance: -; d_gene: TRBD1; v_gene: TRBV27; CDR3nt: TGTGCCAGCAGTTTATCTCGACAGGGGTGGTCCAATAATTCACCCCTCCACTTT; CDR3aa: CASSLSRQGWSNNSPLHF
j_gene: TRBJ2-7; abundance: -; d_gene: TRBD1; v_gene: TRBV7-9; CDR3nt: TGTGCCAGCAGCCAGCCAGGGACAGACGAGCAGTACTTC; CDR3aa: CASSQPGTDEQYF
j_gene: TRBJ2-7; abundance: -; d_gene: -; v_gene: TRBV19; CDR3nt: TGTGCCAGTAGTGCCCGACAGAGCTACGAGCAGTACTTC; CDR3aa: CASSARQSYEQYF
j_gene: TRBJ2-2; abundance: -; d_gene: -; v_gene: TRBV4-1; CDR3nt: TGCGCCAGCAGCCATTTGGTCACGGCCGACGGGTACACCGGGGAGCTGTTTTTT; CDR3aa: CASSHLVTADGYTGELFF
j_gene: TRBJ2-1; abundance: once; d_gene: -; v_gene: TRBV13; CDR3nt: TGTGCCAGCAGCTATGTAACCTCCTCCTACAATGAGCAGTTCTTC; CDR3aa: CASSYVTSSYNEQFF
j_gene: TRBJ2-2; abundance: -; d_gene: TRBD2; v_gene: TRBV4-2; CDR3nt: TGTGCCAGCAGGGACGGGCTAGCGGGAGTATCAAGCACCGGGGAGCTGTTTTTT; CDR3aa: CASRDGLAGVSSTGELFF
j_gene: TRBJ2-7; abundance: -; d_gene: -; v_gene: TRBV13; CDR3nt: TGTGCCAGCAGCTTTCTAACAGGCGGGGACTTCTCCTACGAGCAGTACTTC; CDR3aa: CASSFLTGGDFSYEQYF
j_gene: TRBJ2-7; abundance: -; d_gene: TRBD1; v_gene: TRBV4-3; CDR3nt: TGCGCCAGCAGCCAAGATAGGGACAGGGTTTTACACGAGCAGTACTTC; CDR3aa: CASSQDRDRVLHEQYF
j_gene: TRBJ1-5; abundance: -; d_gene: -; v_gene: TRBV6-6; CDR3nt: TGTGCCAGCTTCCTAGGGTTCGGGTTTCAGCCCCAGCATTTT; CDR3aa: CASFLGFGFQPQHF
j_gene: TRBJ2-7; abundance: -; d_gene: -; v_gene: TRBV27; CDR3nt: TGTGCCAGCAGAGGACGATTCGAGCAGTACTTC; CDR3aa: CASRGRFEQYF
j_gene: TRBJ1-6; abundance: -; d_gene: -; v_gene: TRBV7-2; CDR3nt: TGTGCCAGCAGCTCTCCAGGTGGCGGGAATGATTCACCCCTCCACTTT; CDR3aa: CASSSPGGGNDSPLHF
j_gene: TRBJ2-7; abundance: -; d_gene: -; v_gene: TRBV6-1; CDR3nt: TGTGCCAGCAGTGAAGGGGCGGTTAACTACGAGCAGTACTTC; CDR3aa: CASSEGAVNYEQYF
j_gene: TRBJ1-4; abundance: -; d_gene: -; v_gene: TRBV14; CDR3nt: TGTGCCAGCAGCCAAGATAGTCGGTCTGAAAAACTGTTTTTT; CDR3aa: CASSQDSRSEKLFF
j_gene: TRBJ2-3; abundance: -; d_gene: TRBD2; v_gene: TRBV5-4; CDR3nt: TGTGCCAGCAGCTACGGACTAGCAAACACAGATACGCAGTATTTT; CDR3aa: CASSYGLANTDTQYF
j_gene: TRBJ2-2; abundance: -; d_gene: -; v_gene: TRBV29-1; CDR3nt: TGCAGCGTTGACCCCCGGAACACCGGGGAGCTGTTTTTT; CDR3aa: CSVDPRNTGELFF
j_gene: TRBJ2-5; abundance: -; d_gene: -; v_gene: TRBV15; CDR3nt: TGTGCCACCAGCGCCGACTCCGGGACCCAAGAGACCCAGTACTTC; CDR3aa: CATSADSGTQETQYF
j_gene: TRBJ1-2; abundance: -; d_gene: -; v_gene: TRBV9; CDR3nt: TGTGCCAGCAGCCCGGTGGACCATAACTATGGCTACACCTTC; CDR3aa: CASSPVDHNYGYTF
j_gene: TRBJ1-1; abundance: -; d_gene: -; v_gene: TRBV5-1; CDR3nt: TGCGCCAGCAGGGGGGACACTCTGGGTGCTGAAGCTTTCTTT; CDR3aa: CASRGDTLGAEAFF
j_gene: TRBJ2-1; abundance: -; d_gene: -; v_gene: TRBV4-3; CDR3nt: TGCGCCAGCAGCCAAGAATTCGGAGCGGACCATCAGTTCTTC; CDR3aa: CASSQEFGADHQFF
j_gene: TRBJ1-4; abundance: -; d_gene: -; v_gene: TRBV4-1; CDR3nt: TGCGCCAGCAGCCAAGAATATAGGCAGGGTAATGAAAAACTGTTTTTT; CDR3aa: CASSQEYRQGNEKLFF
j_gene: TRBJ2-7; abundance: few; d_gene: -; v_gene: TRBV5-1; CDR3nt: TGCGCCAGCAGCTTGGAGGGGCTACAAACCTACGAGCAGTACTTC; CDR3aa: CASSLEGLQTYEQYF
j_gene: TRBJ2-1; abundance: -; d_gene: -; v_gene: TRBV7-9; CDR3nt: TGTGCCAGCAGCCCTCCAGGGTCCAACTCCTACAATGAGCAGTTCTTC; CDR3aa: CASSPPGSNSYNEQFF
j_gene: TRBJ1-5; abundance: -; d_gene: TRBD1; v_gene: TRBV19; CDR3nt: TGTGCCAGTAGTATAGAAGGGGGCGATCAGCCCCAGCATTTT; CDR3aa: CASSIEGGDQPQHF
j_gene: TRBJ1-3; abundance: -; d_gene: -; v_gene: TRBV27; CDR3nt: TGTGCCAGCAGTTTATCCCCCGGAAACACCATATATTTT; CDR3aa: CASSLSPGNTIYF
j_gene: TRBJ2-2; abundance: -; d_gene: -; v_gene: TRBV7-9; CDR3nt: TGTGCCAGCAGCTTAGCCCCCGGGGAGCTGTTTTTT; CDR3aa: CASSLAPGELFF
j_gene: TRBJ2-7; abundance: -; d_gene: TRBD1; v_gene: TRBV19; CDR3nt: TGTGCCAGTAGTATTGGACAGGGGGCACGGGAGCAGTACTTC; CDR3aa: CASSIGQGAREQYF
j_gene: TRBJ2-7; abundance: -; d_gene: TRBD1; v_gene: TRBV6-1; CDR3nt: TGTGCCAGCGGCAGGGGGCTCTACGAGCAGTACTTC; CDR3aa: CASGRGLYEQYF
j_gene: TRBJ2-1; abundance: once; d_gene: TRBD2; v_gene: TRBV4-3; CDR3nt: TGCGCCAGCAGCGCTTGGGGAGCGGGATTTATCAATGAGCAGTTCTTC; CDR3aa: CASSAWGAGFINEQFF
j_gene: TRBJ1-1; abundance: -; d_gene: -; v_gene: TRBV5-6; CDR3nt: TGTGCCAGCAGTGGGGGGCTCGTGAACACTGAAGCTTTCTTT; CDR3aa: CASSGGLVNTEAFF
j_gene: TRBJ2-3; abundance: once; d_gene: -; v_gene: TRBV4-3; CDR3nt: TGCGCCAGCAGCCACGTTCCCGGGGCGGAGGAAGATACGCAGTATTTT; CDR3aa: CASSHVPGAEEDTQYF
j_gene: TRBJ1-5; abundance: -; d_gene: -; v_gene: TRBV4-1; CDR3nt: TGCGCCAGCAGCCAAGACTCCAGGAATCAGCCCCAGCATTTT; CDR3aa: CASSQDSRNQPQHF
j_gene: TRBJ1-5; abundance: once; d_gene: -; v_gene: TRBV27; CDR3nt: TGTGCCAGCAGTTCCATGGAAGTAGGCAATCAGCCCCAGCATTTT; CDR3aa: CASSSMEVGNQPQHF
j_gene: TRBJ1-1; abundance: -; d_gene: TRBD1; v_gene: TRBV30; CDR3nt: TGTGCCTGGACTGGACAGGCTGGCACTGAAGCTTTCTTT; CDR3aa: CAWTGQAGTEAFF
j_gene: TRBJ1-1; abundance: few; d_gene: -; v_gene: TRBV5-1; CDR3nt: TGCGCCAGCAGCTTAACAGGCTCTGAAGCTTTCTTT; CDR3aa: CASSLTGSEAFF
j_gene: TRBJ1-2; abundance: -; d_gene: TRBD1; v_gene: TRBV6-5; CDR3nt: TGTGCCAGCAGTTACCTAGGACAGGGTGAAGGCTATGGCTACACCTTC; CDR3aa: CASSYLGQGEGYGYTF
j_gene: TRBJ2-7; abundance: -; d_gene: -; v_gene: TRBV4-1; CDR3nt: TGCGCCAGCAGCCAAGATCCGTACTACGAGCAGTACTTC; CDR3aa: CASSQDPYYEQYF
j_gene: TRBJ2-7; abundance: many; d_gene: TRBD1; v_gene: TRBV4-3; CDR3nt: TGCGCCAGCAGCCACGGACAGGGGGTGTCCTACGAGCAGTACTTC; CDR3aa: CASSHGQGVSYEQYF
j_gene: TRBJ2-7; abundance: -; d_gene: -; v_gene: TRBV4-1; CDR3nt: TGCGCCAGCAGCTCCCACAACGGGGCTTCCTACGAGCAGTACTTC; CDR3aa: CASSSHNGASYEQYF
j_gene: TRBJ2-7; abundance: once; d_gene: -; v_gene: TRBV9; CDR3nt: TGTGCCAGCAGCGCAAGCTTTGGGAGCTACGAGCAGTACTTC; CDR3aa: CASSASFGSYEQYF
j_gene: TRBJ2-7; abundance: once; d_gene: TRBD1; v_gene: TRBV19; CDR3nt: TGTGCCAGTAGTATAGATCCAGGGGGCTTCAACGAGCAGTACTTC; CDR3aa: CASSIDPGGFNEQYF
j_gene: TRBJ1-2; abundance: -; d_gene: TRBD1; v_gene: TRBV19; CDR3nt: TGTGCCAGTAGTTGGGACAGGGGTGGCTATGGCTACACCTTC; CDR3aa: CASSWDRGGYGYTF
j_gene: TRBJ1-2; abundance: -; d_gene: -; v_gene: TRBV6-5; CDR3nt: TGTGCCAGCAGGGGGGGGAGAAGCTATGGCTACACCTTC; CDR3aa: CASRGGRSYGYTF
j_gene: TRBJ2-7; abundance: -; d_gene: -; v_gene: TRBV14; CDR3nt: TGTGCCAGCAGCCAAAATAAAGAAATCTTCTACTACGAGCAGTACTTC; CDR3aa: CASSQNKEIFYYEQYF
j_gene: TRBJ2-7; abundance: -; d_gene: -; v_gene: TRBV6-5; CDR3nt: TGTGCCAGCAGCAGGGAGTCCTACGAGCAGTACTTC; CDR3aa: CASSRESYEQYF
j_gene: TRBJ1-2; abundance: -; d_gene: -; v_gene: TRBV9; CDR3nt: TGTGCCAGCAGCGTTGGGGGCGCGGAAGGCTACACCTTC; CDR3aa: CASSVGGAEGYTF
j_gene: TRBJ1-1; abundance: -; d_gene: -; v_gene: TRBV7-7; CDR3nt: TGTGCTAGCCCCCCGAGGGGGACTGAAGCTTTCTTT; CDR3aa: CASPPRGTEAFF